These 31 T cell receptor beta chains originate from one sample sequenced in a study of identical twins. MiXCR, applied by TCRdb to the 5' RACE reads, yields one record per CDR3 protein. The sample records hundreds of thousands of distinct CDR3 sequences, roughly 10% being singletons. These same records also appear under a second study, on yellow fever vaccine responses in identical twins.

Sequencing was performed on CD8+ T cells sorted from blood. Receptor source: a woman younger than 30 in good health.

In its sample, this clonotype was seen a few times. This rearrangement joins TRBV5-1 to TRBJ2-7; possibly TRBD1 for D (5 bases). The CDR3 extends over 15 amino acids. The V end lost 1 base, the J end lost 5 bases, and 16 bases lay between the germline ends. CDR1 is SGHRS and CDR2 is YFSETQ in the germline V gene. The CDR3: CASSLLTQGGDEQYF. For the CDR3, the DNA is TGCGCCAGCAGCTTGCTCACCCAGGGCGGCGACGAGCAGTACTTC.

This clonotype was seen more than once but under ten times. The chain has TRBV4-3 and TRBJ1-6; TRBD1 matches 8 bases. The CDR3 contains 15 residues. V trimming: 3 bases; J trimming: 9 bases; junction bases outside the gene matches: 7. Germline V lookup: CDR1 LGHNA, CDR2 YSLEER. CDR3 in DNA: TGCGCCAGCAGCCACGATAGACAGGGGTTTTCACCCCTCCACTTT. Its translation: CASSHDRQGFSPLHF.

The chain couples TRBV7-8 to TRBJ2-2; 16 bases are a match to TRBD2. The germline CDR1 and CDR2 sequences are SGHVS and FQNEAQ. The CDR3 length is 17 residues. Losses at the gene ends were 4 bases for V and 6 bases for J; bases not matched to a gene: 5. CDR3 sequence reads: CASSWGLAGGPSGELFF. CDR3 coding DNA: TGTGCCAGCAGCTGGGGACTAGCGGGAGGGCCCTCCGGGGAGCTGTTTTTT. Looking up the rest from reference TRBV7-8 and TRBJ2-2 gives the full variable domain: GAGVSQSPRYKVAKRGQDVALRCDPISGHVSLFWYQQALGQGPEFLTYFQNEAQLDKSGLPSDRFFAERPEGSVSTLKIQRTQQEDSAVYLCASSWGLAGGPSGELFFGEGSRLTVL.

This clonotype was counted only a few times. This chain uses TRBV5-1 with TRBJ1-2; TRBD1 might be the D (6 bases). Germline values: CDR1 SGHRS, CDR2 YFSETQ. The V and J ends lost 4 bases and 3 bases respectively, with 13 bases between them. This CDR3 spans 14 amino acids. Here the CDR3 reads CASSIVTGDYGYTF. CDR3 in DNA: TGCGCCAGCAGCATAGTGACAGGAGACTATGGCTACACCTTC.

This chain links TRBV3-1 with TRBJ1-2; no clear D gene. With 4 bases removed from V and 6 bases from J, the gap between germline ends came to 18 bases. CDR1 and CDR2 from the germline V gene are LGHDT and YNNKEL (reference sequence). This CDR3 has 15 residues. The DNA for the CDR3 is TGTGCCAGCAGCCTTACAAGACTCATGGATGATGGCTACACCTTC. Its protein product is CASSLTRLMDDGYTF. The entire variable domain, with the rest obtained from reference TRBV3-1 and TRBJ1-2, is as follows: DTAVSQTPKYLVTQMGNDKSIKCEQNLGHDTMYWYKQDSKKFLKIMFSYNNKELIINETVPNRFSPKSPDKAHLNLHINSLELGDSAVYFCASSLTRLMDDGYTFGSGTRLTVV.

This clonotype was recorded at least ten times. The chain carries TRBV5-1 and TRBJ2-2; perhaps TRBD1 as D (5 bases). The germline V gene has CDR1 SGHRS and CDR2 YFSETQ. This CDR3 comprises 15 residues. V lost 4 bases and J lost 6, with 16 bases in between. This CDR3 reads CASSGNDMGPGELFF. CDR3 DNA: TGCGCCAGCAGCGGGAACGATATGGGGCCCGGGGAGCTGTTTTTT.

The sample holds a few counts of this clonotype. CDR3 in amino acids: CASSHSWDRDQETQYF. For the CDR3, the DNA is TGTGCCAGCAGCCACTCCTGGGACAGGGACCAAGAGACCCAGTACTTC. The genes are TRBV7-2 and TRBJ2-5; 9 bases match TRBD1. Germline V lookup: CDR1 SGHTA, CDR2 FQGNSA. The V segment lost 5 bases and the J segment 0 bases; nucleotides outside the gene matches: 7. This CDR3 comprises 16 residues. Filled out from reference TRBV7-2 and TRBJ2-5, the complete variable domain reads GAGVSQSPSNKVTEKGKDVELRCDPISGHTALYWYRQSLGQGLEFLIYFQGNSAPDKSGLPSDRFSAERTGGSVSTLTIQRTQQEDSAVYLCASSHSWDRDQETQYFGPGTRLLVL.

This clonotype was found many times. The rearrangement joins TRBV7-2 to TRBJ2-3, with D possibly matching TRBD2 (6 bases). V lost 1 base, J lost 0 bases, and 11 bases lay in between. Germline V gene sequence: CDR1 SGHTA, CDR2 FQGNSA. The length of the CDR3 is 16 residues. CDR3 in DNA: TGTGCCAGCAGCTTAGTTGGAGGGTCTAGCACAGATACGCAGTATTTT. Its protein product is CASSLVGGSSTDTQYF.

The chain links TRBV14 to TRBJ2-5; 7 nucleotides match TRBD2. The CDR3 runs 15 residues. V lost 4 bases, J lost 5 bases, and 10 bases stayed unmatched. Germline V gene data show CDR1 as SGHDN and CDR2 as FVKESK. The DNA of the CDR3 is TGTGCCAGCAGCCCCTTCCGGGAGGCCCAGGAGACCCAGTACTTC. Amino acid sequence: CASSPFREAQETQYF. The full variable domain, rest sourced from reference TRBV14 and TRBJ2-5, is EAGVTQFPSHSVIEKGQTVTLRCDPISGHDNLYWYRRVMGKEIKFLLHFVKESKQDESGMPNNRFLAERTGGTYSTLKVQPAELEDSGVYFCASSPFREAQETQYFGPGTRLLVL.

This clonotype appeared a few times. This chain links TRBV4-1 with TRBJ2-1; 7 bases are a match to TRBD1. Germline-derived CDR1 and CDR2 are MGHRA and YSYEKL. The length of the CDR3 is 18 residues. With V trimmed by 2 bases and J by 4 bases, 14 bases remained unmatched. For the CDR3, the DNA is TGCGCCAGCAGCCAAATAAGGGATGTATGGGACAGTTACAATGAGCAGTTCTTC. It codes for CASSQIRDVWDSYNEQFF.

The chain's CDR3 is CASSLIRPGELFF. CDR3 sequence (DNA): TGTGCCAGCAGTTTAATTCGTCCCGGGGAGCTGTTTTTT. J is TRBJ2-2 and V is TRBV12-3 or TRBV12-4; D gene unclear. Trimming shortened V by 2 bases and J by 6 bases, and 7 bases separated the two germline ends. This CDR3 contains 13 residues.

The chain employs TRBV4-1 and TRBJ1-5; no clear D. Deletions cut 2 bases from V and 5 bases from J, with 7 bases between. Germline values: CDR1 MGHRA, CDR2 YSYEKL. There are 13 residues in the CDR3. The DNA for the CDR3 is TGCGCCAGCAGCCAAAACTCCTATCAGCCCCAGCATTTT. This translates into CASSQNSYQPQHF.

This clonotype showed up just a few times. The chain links TRBV4-2 to TRBJ2-1; TRBD1 aligns across 9 bases. V lost 3 bases to trimming and J lost 5 bases; unmatched junction nucleotides: 8. Germline loops: CDR1 LGHNA, CDR2 YNFKEQ. The CDR3 totals 16 residues. The DNA for the CDR3 is TGTGCCAGCAGCCACCCGGGACAGGGTCCCCACAATGAGCAGTTCTTC. Its protein is CASSHPGQGPHNEQFF.

This chain links TRBV6-1 with TRBJ2-2; D remains unclear. Trimming took 2 bases from V and 4 from J, leaving 11 bases between them. Germline CDR1 and CDR2: MNHNS and SASEGT. The CDR3 loop spans 15 amino acids. In DNA, the CDR3 is TGTGCCAGCAGTGAATTAGTGTTAGGCACCGGGGAGCTGTTTTTT. It specifies CASSELVLGTGELFF.

This clonotype was seen more than once but under ten times. This chain joins TRBV5-6 and TRBJ2-7, with D possibly being TRBD1 or TRBD2 (5 bases each). The CDR3 is 14 amino acids. Germline CDR1 is SGHDT and CDR2 is YYEEEE. Trimming took 3 bases from V and 5 from J, leaving 15 bases between them. CDR3 in DNA: TGTGCCAGCAGCTACGGGGCAGCCCAACACGAGCAGTACTTC. Amino acids: CASSYGAAQHEQYF.

This clonotype occurred a few times. The chain has TRBV11-2 and TRBJ2-1, with 8 bases matching TRBD2. With V trimmed by 7 bases and J by 0 bases, 8 bases remained unmatched. CDR3 length equals 16 residues. Germline CDR1 SGHAT, CDR2 FQNNGV. In DNA form, the CDR3 reads TGTGCCAGCATTCTAGCGGGTTCCAGCTCCTACAATGAGCAGTTCTTC. The encoded protein is CASILAGSSSYNEQFF.

The chain combines TRBV27 with TRBJ2-5, with 10 nucleotides matching TRBD2. The CDR3 is 14 residues long. From germline, CDR1 is MNHEY and CDR2 SMNVEV (reference sequence). J gave up 7 bases and V 4 bases, and 6 bases lay outside the gene matches. Here the CDR3 DNA reads TGTGCCAGCAGTTGGGGACTAGCGAGTGGGACCCAGTACTTC. Translation: CASSWGLASGTQYF.

This clonotype was seen repeatedly, ten times or more. The J gene is TRBJ2-2, the V gene TRBV4-3, with unresolved D. Germline V lookup: CDR1 LGHNA, CDR2 YSLEER. CDR3 length: 14 residues. V lost 1 base, J lost 5 bases, and 8 bases lay in between. CDR3 residues: CASSQVQDTGELFF. Here the CDR3 DNA reads TGCGCCAGCAGCCAAGTTCAAGATACCGGGGAGCTGTTTTTT.

This clonotype was recorded a few times. The rearrangement links TRBV5-6 to TRBJ2-7; D not certain. This CDR3 region has 13 residues. From germline, CDR1 is SGHDT and CDR2 YYEEEE. Trimming took off 0 bases at V and 3 bases at J, with 7 bases between the two ends. In DNA form, the CDR3 reads TGTGCCAGCAGCTTGGCGTCTGACTACGAGCAGTACTTC. Amino acid sequence: CASSLASDYEQYF. The full variable domain, with the rest looked up from reference TRBV5-6 and TRBJ2-7, is DAGVTQSPTHLIKTRGQQVTLRCSPKSGHDTVSWYQQALGQGPQFIFQYYEEEERQRGNFPDRFSGHQFPNYSSELNVNALLLGDSALYLCASSLASDYEQYFGPGTRLTVT.

This clonotype was seen ten or more times. The rearrangement links TRBV27 to TRBJ2-7; D may correspond to TRBD1 or TRBD2 (5 bases each). The V end lost 7 bases, the J end lost 2 bases, and 12 bases lay between the germline ends. Per germline, CDR1 MNHEY and CDR2 SMNVEV (reference sequence). This CDR3 comprises 13 residues. The DNA for the CDR3 is TGTGCCAGCAAAGTTCTGGGGGCCTACGAGCAGTACTTC. Amino acid sequence: CASKVLGAYEQYF.

This clonotype showed up many times. The gene calls are TRBV20-1 and TRBJ2-5, with TRBD2 matching over 9 bases. V shed 2 bases, J shed 3 bases, and the junction held 16 bases outside the gene matches. Germline CDR1 is DFQATT and CDR2 is SNEGSKA (reference sequence). The CDR3 contains 18 residues. CDR3 amino acids: CSARPSSKVLAGKETQYF. Here the CDR3 DNA reads TGCAGTGCTAGACCCAGTTCTAAGGTCCTAGCGGGAAAAGAGACCCAGTACTTC.

There are a few counts of this clonotype. The chain uses TRBV10-2 and TRBJ1-2; no clear D. Germline V lookup: CDR1 WSHSY, CDR2 SAAADI. Trimming removed 2 bases from V and 1 base from J, with 8 bases in between. The CDR3 has 14 residues. CDR3 nucleotide sequence: TGCGCCAGCAGTGAGCTCAGGTTTAACTATGGCTACACCTTC. It translates to CASSELRFNYGYTF.

The CDR3 nucleotides are TGCGCCAGCAGCCAAGATCCCAGCGGGAGAGGGGCGGGAGATACGCAGTATTTT. This translates into CASSQDPSGRGAGDTQYF. The chain employs TRBV4-3 and TRBJ2-3; the match to TRBD2 covers 8 bases. Germline assignment: CDR1 LGHNA and CDR2 YSLEER. The junction had 13 bases not matched to a gene; V was cut back by 0 bases and J by 5 bases. The CDR3 spans 18 residues.

This clonotype was counted at least ten times. The chain combines TRBV6-5 with TRBJ1-6; D is undetermined. The CDR3 covers 17 residues. Germline V gene lookup returns CDR1 MNHEY and CDR2 SVGAGI. The V end was cut by 0 bases, the J end by 7 bases, with 16 bases between. The CDR3: CASSYSNMVRFNSPLHF. The CDR3 coding sequence is TGTGCCAGCAGTTACTCGAATATGGTCAGGTTCAATTCACCCCTCCACTTT.

V usage is TRBV7-8 and J usage is TRBJ2-5; no definite D call. CDR1 and CDR2 (germline): SGHVS, FQNEAQ. Trimming removed 5 bases at V and 1 base at J, with 11 bases between. There are 14 residues in the CDR3. CDR3 coding DNA: TGTGCCAGCAGCCGCGGATCCCCCCAAGAGACCCAGTACTTC. Translating gives CASSRGSPQETQYF.

This clonotype occurred many times. The chain has TRBV27 and TRBJ1-1; D is uncertain. V gave up 5 bases and J gave up 6 bases, with 7 bases separating them. The germline V gene has CDR1 MNHEY and CDR2 SMNVEV (reference sequence). The CDR3 loop spans 11 amino acids. In DNA, the CDR3 is TGTGCCAGCAGTGCGGGTCCTGAAGCTTTCTTT. It yields the protein CASSAGPEAFF.

This clonotype was seen many times. The chain recombines TRBV27 with TRBJ2-7, with TRBD1 matching over 10 bases. Unmatched junction bases numbered 7, after V lost 3 bases and J lost 2 bases. Per the germline V gene, CDR1 is MNHEY and CDR2 is SMNVEV (reference sequence). This CDR3 region has 16 residues. CDR3 amino acids: CASSFVWTGGPYEQYF. The CDR3 nucleotides are TGTGCCAGCAGTTTTGTCTGGACAGGGGGGCCCTACGAGCAGTACTTC.

This chain joins TRBV3-1 and TRBJ2-3; the D is unclear. The CDR3 extends over 14 amino acids. Germline loops: CDR1 LGHDT, CDR2 YNNKEL (reference sequence). V was pared by 1 base and J by 5 bases, with 10 bases between. The DNA of the CDR3 is TGTGCCAGCAGCCAAGGGTTAGCTGGAGATACGCAGTATTTT. Translating it yields CASSQGLAGDTQYF.

This clonotype was counted many times. The rearrangement joins TRBV20-1 to TRBJ2-1; TRBD2 matches at 10 bases. The CDR3 sequence is 13 residues long. Germline lookup yields CDR1 DFQATT and CDR2 SNEGSKA (reference sequence). Unmatched junction bases numbered 5, after V lost 7 bases and J lost 5 bases. In DNA, the CDR3 is TGCAGTGGTGCCGGGACTAGCGACAATGAGCAGTTCTTC. Encoded protein: CSGAGTSDNEQFF.

This sequence joins TRBV19 and TRBJ2-1; D possibly uses TRBD1 or TRBD2 (5 bases each). Trimming took off 5 bases at V and 7 bases at J, with 18 bases between the two ends. Germline values: CDR1 LNHDA, CDR2 SQIVND (reference sequence). The CDR3 consists of 15 residues. The chain's CDR3 is CASSEGFWGGNEQFF. CDR3 DNA: TGTGCCAGTAGTGAGGGGTTTTGGGGTGGGAATGAGCAGTTCTTC.

This clonotype was found many times. The V and J genes are TRBV9 and TRBJ2-3; D remains unclear. Trimming cost V 2 bases and J 6 bases, with 10 bases left between them. Germline V gene data show CDR1 as SGDLS and CDR2 as YYNGEE. The CDR3 spans 13 residues. The chain's CDR3 is CASSVGTLDTQYF. As DNA, the CDR3 is TGTGCCAGCAGCGTCGGAACCCTGGATACGCAGTATTTT.